This TCR beta chain appears in the sequencing data of a study of blood T cell repertoires in COVID-19. In the study's own analysis: Amplification with reference gene primers provided the estimates of nucleated cell counts. The method was immunoSEQ multiplex PCR; TCRdb's version includes in-frame clones alone and lacks a portion of them. The D gene and trimming were derived from the DNA, and the V and J assignments and clone size from that table. The sample comprises 200,000 to 300,000 clones, about four fifths of which are singletons, and around 9.9% rests with the top ten. Germline CDR1 reads LGHDT; CDR2 reads YNNKEL (reference sequence). Trimming took 4 bases from V and 4 from J; bases not matched to a gene: 14. CDR3 length equals 17 residues.

The rearrangement links TRBV3-1 (or the pseudogene TRBV3-2) to TRBJ1-2; TRBD1 matches at 8 bases. The clonotype was recovered from a woman over 75 with acute or convalescent COVID-19. The sequenced sample was peripheral blood. CDR3 region: CASSRVISGGASYGYTF. The CDR3 DNA reads as TGTGCCAGCAGCCGGGTCATCTCAGGGGGCGCTAGCTATGGCTACACCTTC.